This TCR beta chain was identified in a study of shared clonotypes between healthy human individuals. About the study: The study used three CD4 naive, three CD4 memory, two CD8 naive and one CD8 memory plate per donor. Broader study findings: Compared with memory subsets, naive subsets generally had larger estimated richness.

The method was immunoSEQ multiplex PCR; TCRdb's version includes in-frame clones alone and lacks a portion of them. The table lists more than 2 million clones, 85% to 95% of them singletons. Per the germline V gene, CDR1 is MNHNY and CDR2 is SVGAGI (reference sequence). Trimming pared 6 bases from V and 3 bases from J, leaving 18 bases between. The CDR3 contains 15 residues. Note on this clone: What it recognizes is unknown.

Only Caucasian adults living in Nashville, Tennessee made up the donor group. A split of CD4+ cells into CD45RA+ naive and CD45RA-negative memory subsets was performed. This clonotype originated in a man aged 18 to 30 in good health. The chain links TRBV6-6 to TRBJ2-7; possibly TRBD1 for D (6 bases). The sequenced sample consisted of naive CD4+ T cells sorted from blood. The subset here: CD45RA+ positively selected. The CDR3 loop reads CASSSPLGGFYEQYF. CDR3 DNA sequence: TGTGCCAGCAGCTCCCCTCTAGGGGGATTCTACGAGCAGTACTTC.